This TCR beta chain was found in a study of T cell repertoires in cytomegalovirus infection. General study points: HLA-C-restricted CMV-specific TCR beta clonotypes prevailed in the ex vivo response.

In regard to this clonotype: Its cognate antigen is unknown.

One entry per CDR3 protein results from TCRdb running MiXCR on the reads. Of 40,000 to 50,000 distinct CDR3 sequences in the sample, roughly 20% were seen once. The receptor's source is a human donor in good health (CMV status not recorded). Some clones in this sample may be carry-over from other donors' samples. Sequenced sample: PBMCs, sequenced either directly or after in vitro stimulation (not recorded which).

The CDR3 coding sequence is TGTGCCAGCAGCCTCCGGGTGGGTCTCACAGATACGCAGTATTTT. Translated: CASSLRVGLTDTQYF. The chain is built from TRBV6-6 and TRBJ2-3; the D is unclear. The CDR3 is 15 residues long. V shed 6 bases and J shed 2 bases, with 15 bases lying between them. Germline V gene lookup returns CDR1 MNHNY and CDR2 SVGAGI (reference sequence).